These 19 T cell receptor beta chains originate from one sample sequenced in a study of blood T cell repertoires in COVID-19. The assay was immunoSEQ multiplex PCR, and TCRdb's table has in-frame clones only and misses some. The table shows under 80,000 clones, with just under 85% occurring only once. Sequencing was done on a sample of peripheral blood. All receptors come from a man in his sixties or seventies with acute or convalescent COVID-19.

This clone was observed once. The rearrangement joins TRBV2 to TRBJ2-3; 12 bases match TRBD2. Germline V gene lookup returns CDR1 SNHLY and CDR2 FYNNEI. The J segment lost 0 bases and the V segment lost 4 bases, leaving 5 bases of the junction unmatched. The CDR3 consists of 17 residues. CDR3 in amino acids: CASSGGLAGPSTDTQYF. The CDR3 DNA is TGTGCCAGCAGTGGAGGACTAGCGGGGCCTAGCACAGATACGCAGTATTTT. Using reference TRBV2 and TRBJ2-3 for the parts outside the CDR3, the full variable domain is EPEVTQTPSHQVTQMGQEVILRCVPISNHLYFYWYRQILGQKVEFLVSFYNNEISEKSEIFDDQFSVERPDGSNFTLKIRSTKLEDSAMYFCASSGGLAGPSTDTQYFGPGTRLTVL.

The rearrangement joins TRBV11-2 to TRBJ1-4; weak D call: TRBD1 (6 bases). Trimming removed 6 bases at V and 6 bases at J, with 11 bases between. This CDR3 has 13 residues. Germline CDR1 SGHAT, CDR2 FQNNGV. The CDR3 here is CASRYPGDEKLFF. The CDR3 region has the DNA TGTGCCAGCAGGTATCCAGGGGATGAAAAACTGTTTTTT. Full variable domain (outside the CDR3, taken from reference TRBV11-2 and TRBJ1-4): EAGVAQSPRYKIIEKRQSVAFWCNPISGHATLYWYQQILGQGPKLLIQFQNNGVVDDSQLPKDRFSAERLKGVDSTLKIQPAKLEDSAVYLCASRYPGDEKLFFGSGTQLSVL.

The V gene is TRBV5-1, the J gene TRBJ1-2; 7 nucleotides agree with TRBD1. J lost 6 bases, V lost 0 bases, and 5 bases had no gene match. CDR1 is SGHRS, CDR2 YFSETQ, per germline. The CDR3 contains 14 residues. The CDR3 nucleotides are TGCGCCAGCAGCTTGGGACAGGGAATAAATGGCTACACCTTC. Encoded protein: CASSLGQGINGYTF. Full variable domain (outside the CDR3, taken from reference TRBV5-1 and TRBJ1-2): KAGVTQTPRYLIKTRGQQVTLSCSPISGHRSVSWYQQTPGQGLQFLFEYFSETQRNKGNFPGRFSGRQFSNSRSEMNVSTLELGDSALYLCASSLGQGINGYTFGSGTRLTVV.

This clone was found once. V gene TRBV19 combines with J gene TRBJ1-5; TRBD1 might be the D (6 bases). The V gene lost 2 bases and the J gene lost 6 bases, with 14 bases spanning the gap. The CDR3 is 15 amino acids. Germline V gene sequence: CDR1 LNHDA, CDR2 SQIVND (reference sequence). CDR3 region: CASSITRQVGQPQHF. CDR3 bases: TGTGCCAGTAGTATAACCAGACAGGTTGGTCAGCCCCAGCATTTT. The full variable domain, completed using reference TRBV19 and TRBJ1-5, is DGGITQSPKYLFRKEGQNVTLSCEQNLNHDAMYWYRQDPGQGLRLIYYSQIVNDFQKGDIAEGYSVSREKKESFPLTVTSAQKNPTAFYLCASSITRQVGQPQHFGDGTRLSIL.

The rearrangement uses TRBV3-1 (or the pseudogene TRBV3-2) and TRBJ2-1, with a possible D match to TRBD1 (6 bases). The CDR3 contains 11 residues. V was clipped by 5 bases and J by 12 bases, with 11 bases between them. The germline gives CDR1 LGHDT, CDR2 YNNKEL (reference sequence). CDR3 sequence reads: CASSSGTPQFF. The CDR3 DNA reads TGTGCCAGCAGCTCCGGGACACCGCAGTTCTTC.

CDR3: CASSRLGPGTYTF. CDR3 coding DNA: TGTGCCAGTAGTAGGCTGGGCCCTGGAACTTACACCTTC. The J gene is TRBJ1-2, the V gene TRBV19; D is unresolved. The V gene's germline CDR1 is LNHDA and CDR2 SQIVND (reference sequence). CDR3 length equals 13 residues. Deletions cut 4 bases from V and 11 bases from J, with 17 bases between.

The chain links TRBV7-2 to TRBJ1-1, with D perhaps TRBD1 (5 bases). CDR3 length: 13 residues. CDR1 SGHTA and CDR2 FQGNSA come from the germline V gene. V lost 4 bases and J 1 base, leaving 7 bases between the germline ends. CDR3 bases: TGTGCCAGCAGCTCGCAGGGGAACACTGAAGCTTTCTTT. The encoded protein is CASSSQGNTEAFF.

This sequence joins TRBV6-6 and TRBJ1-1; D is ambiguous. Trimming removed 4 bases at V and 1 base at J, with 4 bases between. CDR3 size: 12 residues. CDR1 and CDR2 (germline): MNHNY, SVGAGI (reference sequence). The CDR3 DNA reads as TGTGCCAGCAGTTCGTGGAACACTGAAGCTTTCTTT. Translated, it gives CASSSWNTEAFF.

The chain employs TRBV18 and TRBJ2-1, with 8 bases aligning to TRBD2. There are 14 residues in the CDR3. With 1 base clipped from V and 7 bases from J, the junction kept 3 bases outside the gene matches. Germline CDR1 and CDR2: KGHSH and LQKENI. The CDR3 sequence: CASSPLPGGNEQFF. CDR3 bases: TGTGCCAGCTCACCACTCCCGGGGGGGAATGAGCAGTTCTTC.

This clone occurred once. DNA of the CDR3: TGTGCCAGCAGCCCACAGGGTACGAACACCGGGGAGCTGTTTTTT. This gives the protein CASSPQGTNTGELFF. This chain links TRBV7-9 with TRBJ2-2, with D possibly matching TRBD1 (6 bases). The CDR3 is 15 amino acids. Trimming shortened V by 5 bases and J by 0 bases, and 10 bases separated the two germline ends. Germline V gives CDR1 SEHNR, CDR2 FQNEAQ (reference sequence).

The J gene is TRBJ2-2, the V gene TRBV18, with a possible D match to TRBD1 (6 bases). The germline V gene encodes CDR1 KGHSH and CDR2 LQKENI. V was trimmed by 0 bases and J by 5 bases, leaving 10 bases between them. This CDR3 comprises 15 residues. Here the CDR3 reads CASSPPGHGTGELFF. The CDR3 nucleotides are TGTGCCAGCTCACCACCGGGACATGGAACCGGGGAGCTGTTTTTT.

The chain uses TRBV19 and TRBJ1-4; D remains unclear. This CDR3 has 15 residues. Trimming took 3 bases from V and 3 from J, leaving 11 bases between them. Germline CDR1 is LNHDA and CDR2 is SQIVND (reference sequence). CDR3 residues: CASSISAGSNEKLFF. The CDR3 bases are TGTGCCAGTAGTATTTCGGCAGGTTCTAATGAAAAACTGTTTTTT.

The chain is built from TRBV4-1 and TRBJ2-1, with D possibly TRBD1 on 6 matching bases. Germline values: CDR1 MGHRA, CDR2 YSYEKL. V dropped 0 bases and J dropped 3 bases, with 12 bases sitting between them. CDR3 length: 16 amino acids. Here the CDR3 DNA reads TGCGCCAGCAGCCAAGAAGAGGGGGAGTACTACAATGAGCAGTTCTTC. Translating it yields CASSQEEGEYYNEQFF.

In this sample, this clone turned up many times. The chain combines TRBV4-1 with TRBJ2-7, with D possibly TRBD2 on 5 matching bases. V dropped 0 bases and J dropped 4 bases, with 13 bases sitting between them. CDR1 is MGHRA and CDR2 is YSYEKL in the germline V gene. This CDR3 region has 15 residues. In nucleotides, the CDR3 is TGCGCCAGCAGCCAAGATCTCGCCCCGGGGTACGAGCAGTACTTC. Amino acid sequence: CASSQDLAPGYEQYF.

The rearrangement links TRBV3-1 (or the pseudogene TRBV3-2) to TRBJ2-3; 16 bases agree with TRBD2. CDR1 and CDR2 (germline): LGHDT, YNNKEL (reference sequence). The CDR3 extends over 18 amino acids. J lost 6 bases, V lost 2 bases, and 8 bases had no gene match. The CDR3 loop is CASSQSWGLAGGADTQYF. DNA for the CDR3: TGTGCCAGCAGCCAATCCTGGGGACTAGCGGGGGGGGCGGATACGCAGTATTTT.

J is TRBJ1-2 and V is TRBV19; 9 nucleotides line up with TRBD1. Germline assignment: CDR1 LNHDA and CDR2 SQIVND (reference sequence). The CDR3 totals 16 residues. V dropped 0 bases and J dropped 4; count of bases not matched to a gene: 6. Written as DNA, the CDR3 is TGTGCCAGTAGTATAGAGGGACAGGGTTCGAGCTATGGCTACACCTTC. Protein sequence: CASSIEGQGSSYGYTF. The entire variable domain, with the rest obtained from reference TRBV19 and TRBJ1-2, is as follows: DGGITQSPKYLFRKEGQNVTLSCEQNLNHDAMYWYRQDPGQGLRLIYYSQIVNDFQKGDIAEGYSVSREKKESFPLTVTSAQKNPTAFYLCASSIEGQGSSYGYTFGSGTRLTVV.

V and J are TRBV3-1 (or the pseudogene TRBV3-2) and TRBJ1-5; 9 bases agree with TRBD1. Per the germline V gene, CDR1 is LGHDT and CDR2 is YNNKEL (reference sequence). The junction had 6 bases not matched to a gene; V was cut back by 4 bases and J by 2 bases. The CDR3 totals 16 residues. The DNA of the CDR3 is TGTGCCAGCAGCCCTACAGGGGGCCGGGGCAATCAGCCCCAGCATTTT. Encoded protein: CASSPTGGRGNQPQHF.

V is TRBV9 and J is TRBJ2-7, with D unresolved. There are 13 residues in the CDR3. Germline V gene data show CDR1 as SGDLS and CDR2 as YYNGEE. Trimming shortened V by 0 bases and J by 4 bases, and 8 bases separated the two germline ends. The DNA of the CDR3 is TGTGCCAGCAGCGTAGGGGCCCAATACGAGCAGTACTTC. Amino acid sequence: CASSVGAQYEQYF.

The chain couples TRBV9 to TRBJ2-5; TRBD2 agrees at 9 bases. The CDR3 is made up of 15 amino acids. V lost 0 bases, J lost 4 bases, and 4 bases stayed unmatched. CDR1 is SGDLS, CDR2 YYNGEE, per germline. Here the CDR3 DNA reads TGTGCCAGCAGCGTAGTGATAGCGGGGGTAGAGACCCAGTACTTC. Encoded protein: CASSVVIAGVETQYF.